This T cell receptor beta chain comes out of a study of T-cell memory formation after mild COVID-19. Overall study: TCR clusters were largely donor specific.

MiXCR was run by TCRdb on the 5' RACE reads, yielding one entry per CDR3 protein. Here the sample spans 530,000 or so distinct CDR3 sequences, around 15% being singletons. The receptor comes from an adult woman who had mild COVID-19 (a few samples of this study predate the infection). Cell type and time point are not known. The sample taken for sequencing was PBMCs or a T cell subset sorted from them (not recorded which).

The CDR3 DNA follows: TGTGCCAGCAGCCAAGTTATCGGTGGACTTCGCACTGAAGCTTTCTTT. Protein: CASSQVIGGLRTEAFF. V gene TRBV4-2 combines with J gene TRBJ1-1; D remains unclear. Germline V gives CDR1 LGHNA, CDR2 YNFKEQ. CDR3 length equals 16 residues. V lost 1 base to trimming and J lost 4 bases, with 16 bases between them.